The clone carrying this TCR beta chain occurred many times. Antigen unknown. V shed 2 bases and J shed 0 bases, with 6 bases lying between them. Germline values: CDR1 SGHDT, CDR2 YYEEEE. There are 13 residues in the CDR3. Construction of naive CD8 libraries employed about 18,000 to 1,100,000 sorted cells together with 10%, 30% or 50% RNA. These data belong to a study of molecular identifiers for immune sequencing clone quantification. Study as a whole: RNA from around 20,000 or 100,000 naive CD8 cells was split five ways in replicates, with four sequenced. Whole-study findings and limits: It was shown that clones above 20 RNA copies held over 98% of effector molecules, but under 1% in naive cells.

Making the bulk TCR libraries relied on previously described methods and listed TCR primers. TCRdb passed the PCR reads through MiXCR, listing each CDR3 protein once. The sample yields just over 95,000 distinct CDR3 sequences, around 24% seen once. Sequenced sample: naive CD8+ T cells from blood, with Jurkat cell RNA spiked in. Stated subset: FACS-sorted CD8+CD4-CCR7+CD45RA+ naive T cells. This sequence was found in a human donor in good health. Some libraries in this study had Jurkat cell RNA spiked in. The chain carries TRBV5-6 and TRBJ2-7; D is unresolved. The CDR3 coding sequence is TGTGCCAGCAGCTTTCCTAGCTCCTACGAGCAGTACTTC. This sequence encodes CASSFPSSYEQYF.